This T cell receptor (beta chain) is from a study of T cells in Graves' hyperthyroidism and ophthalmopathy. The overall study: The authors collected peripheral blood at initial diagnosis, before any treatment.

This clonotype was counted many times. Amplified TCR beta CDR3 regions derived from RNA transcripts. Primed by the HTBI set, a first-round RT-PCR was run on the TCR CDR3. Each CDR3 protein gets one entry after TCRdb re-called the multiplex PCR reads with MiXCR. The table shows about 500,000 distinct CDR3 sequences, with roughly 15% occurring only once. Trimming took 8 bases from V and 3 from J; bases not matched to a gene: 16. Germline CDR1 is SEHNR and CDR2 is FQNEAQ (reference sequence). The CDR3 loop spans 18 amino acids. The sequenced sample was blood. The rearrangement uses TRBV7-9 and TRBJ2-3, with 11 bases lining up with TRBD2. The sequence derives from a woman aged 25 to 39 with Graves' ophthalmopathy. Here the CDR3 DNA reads TGTGCCAGCGCCCAATCAACTAGCGGGGGAACAGGGACAGATACGCAGTATTTT. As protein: CASAQSTSGGTGTDTQYF.